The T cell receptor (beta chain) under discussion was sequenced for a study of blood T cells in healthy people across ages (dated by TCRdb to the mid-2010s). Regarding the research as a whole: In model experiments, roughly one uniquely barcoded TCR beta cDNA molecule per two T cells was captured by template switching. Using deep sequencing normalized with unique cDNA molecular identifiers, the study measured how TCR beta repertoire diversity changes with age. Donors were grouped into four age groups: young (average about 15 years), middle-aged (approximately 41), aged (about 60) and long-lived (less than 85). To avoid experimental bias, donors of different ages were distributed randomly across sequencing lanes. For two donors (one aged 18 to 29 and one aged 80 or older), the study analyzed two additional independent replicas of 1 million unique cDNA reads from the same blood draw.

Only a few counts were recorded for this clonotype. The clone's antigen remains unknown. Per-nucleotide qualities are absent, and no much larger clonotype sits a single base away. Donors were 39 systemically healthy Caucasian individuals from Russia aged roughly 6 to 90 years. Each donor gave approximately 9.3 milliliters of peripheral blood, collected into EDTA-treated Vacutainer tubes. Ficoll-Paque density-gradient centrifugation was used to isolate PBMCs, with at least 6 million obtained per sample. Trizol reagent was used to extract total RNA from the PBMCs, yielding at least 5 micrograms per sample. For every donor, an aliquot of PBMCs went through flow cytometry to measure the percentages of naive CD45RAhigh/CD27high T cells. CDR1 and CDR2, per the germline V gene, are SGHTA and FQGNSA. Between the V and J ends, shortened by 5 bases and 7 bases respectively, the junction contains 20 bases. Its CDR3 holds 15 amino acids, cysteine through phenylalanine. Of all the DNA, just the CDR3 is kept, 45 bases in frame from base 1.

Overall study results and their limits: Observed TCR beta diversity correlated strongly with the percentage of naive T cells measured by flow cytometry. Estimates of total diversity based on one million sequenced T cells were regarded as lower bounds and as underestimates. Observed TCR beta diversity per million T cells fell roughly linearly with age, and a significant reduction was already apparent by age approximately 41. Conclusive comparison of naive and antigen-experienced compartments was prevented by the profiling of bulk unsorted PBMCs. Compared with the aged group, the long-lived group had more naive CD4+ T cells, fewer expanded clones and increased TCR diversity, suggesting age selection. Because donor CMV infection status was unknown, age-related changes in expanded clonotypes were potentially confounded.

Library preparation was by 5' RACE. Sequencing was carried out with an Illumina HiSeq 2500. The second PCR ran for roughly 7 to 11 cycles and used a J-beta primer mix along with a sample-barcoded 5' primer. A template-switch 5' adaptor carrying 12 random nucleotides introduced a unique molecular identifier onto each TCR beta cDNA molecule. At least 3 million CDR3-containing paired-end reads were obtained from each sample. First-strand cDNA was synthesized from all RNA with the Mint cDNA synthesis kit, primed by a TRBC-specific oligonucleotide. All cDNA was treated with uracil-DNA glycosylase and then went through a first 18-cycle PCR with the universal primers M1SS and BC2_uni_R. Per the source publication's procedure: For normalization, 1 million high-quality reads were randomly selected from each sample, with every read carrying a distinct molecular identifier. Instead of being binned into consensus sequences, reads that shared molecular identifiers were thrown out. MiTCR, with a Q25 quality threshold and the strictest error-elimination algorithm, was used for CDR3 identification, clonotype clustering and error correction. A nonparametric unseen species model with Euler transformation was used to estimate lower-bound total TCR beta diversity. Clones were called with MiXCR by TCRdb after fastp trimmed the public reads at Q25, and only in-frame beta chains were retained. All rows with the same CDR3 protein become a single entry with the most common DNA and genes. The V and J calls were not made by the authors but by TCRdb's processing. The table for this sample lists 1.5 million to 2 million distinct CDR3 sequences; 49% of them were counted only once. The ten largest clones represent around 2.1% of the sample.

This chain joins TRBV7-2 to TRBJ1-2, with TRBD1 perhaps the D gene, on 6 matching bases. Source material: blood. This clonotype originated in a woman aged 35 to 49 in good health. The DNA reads TGTGCCAGCAGCCTCGTCACGGCGGACAGAGGTGGCTACACCTTC. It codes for CASSLVTADRGGYTF.